The sequence of this TCR beta chain was determined in a study of blood T cells in healthy people across ages. Overall study findings and caveats: Naive T cell percentage showed a strong correlation with TCR beta diversity. No conclusive comparison of naive versus antigen-experienced cells was possible with unsorted PBMCs.

With regard to this clonotype: What it binds is not known.

The study isolated at least 6.5 million PBMCs from each sample. The germline V gene has CDR1 DFQATT and CDR2 SNEGSKA (reference sequence). There are 15 residues in the CDR3. V lost 6 bases to trimming and J lost 2 bases; unmatched junction nucleotides: 9. A second PCR, run for about 7 to 12 cycles, used a sample-barcoded 5' primer plus a J-beta primer mix. TCRdb reanalysed the 5' RACE reads using MiXCR and keeps one entry per CDR3 protein. The sample includes fewer than 1,000,000 distinct CDR3 sequences, around 42% of them seen just once. Sequenced sample: blood. The receptor was isolated from a man in his fifties or sixties in good health. The chain couples TRBV20-1 to TRBJ2-5; the match to TRBD1 covers 10 bases. DNA for the CDR3: TGCAGTGCCCGAAGGACAGGGGGTAGACAAGAGACCCAGTACTTC. It translates to CSARRTGGRQETQYF.